The entry that follows covers one T cell receptor (beta chain) sequence. Its antigen is not identified. Sequencing used immunoSEQ multiplex PCR; TCRdb keeps in-frame clones, though not all of them. The table lists 200,000 or so clones, around 94% of them singletons. This entry belongs to a study of T cell responses to AZD1222 COVID-19 vaccine. Study details: Pooled samples include second doses given at about 4 or 12 weeks. Study observations and caveats: Clonal diversity was possibly underestimated; the donors were predominantly white British and more often female. Along spike, vaccine-associated CD4 TCRs were found throughout, with dominance at 160-218 and 743-854. Spike-specific TCR repertoires showed rising breadth and depth after two AZD1222 doses.

The V end was cut by 0 bases, the J end by 11 bases, with 5 bases between. Germline-derived CDR1 and CDR2 are SNHLY and FYNNEI. This CDR3 region has 11 residues. This specimen consisted of peripheral blood, obtained on day 0 of AZD1222 vaccination. J is TRBJ2-4 and V is TRBV2; D gene ambiguous. This TCR was recovered from an adult in good health. Written as DNA, the CDR3 is TGTGCCAGCAGTGAAGCGAAGGTTCAGTACTTC. This translates into CASSEAKVQYF.